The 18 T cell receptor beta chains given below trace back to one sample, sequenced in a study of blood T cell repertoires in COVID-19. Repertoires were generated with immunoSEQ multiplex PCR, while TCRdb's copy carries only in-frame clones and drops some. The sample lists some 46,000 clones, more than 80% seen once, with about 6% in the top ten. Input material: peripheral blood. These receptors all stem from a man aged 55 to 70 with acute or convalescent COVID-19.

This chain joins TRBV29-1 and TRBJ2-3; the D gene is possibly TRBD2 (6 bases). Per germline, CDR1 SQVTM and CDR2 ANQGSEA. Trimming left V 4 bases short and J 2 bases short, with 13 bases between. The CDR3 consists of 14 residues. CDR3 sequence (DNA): TGCAGCGTTGGGGGGGTGTTGGCCACAGATACGCAGTATTTT. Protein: CSVGGVLATDTQYF.

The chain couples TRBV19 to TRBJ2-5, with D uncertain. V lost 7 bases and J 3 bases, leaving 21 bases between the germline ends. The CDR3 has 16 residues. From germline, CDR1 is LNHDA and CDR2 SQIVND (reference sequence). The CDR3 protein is CASTSLGRQAKETQYF. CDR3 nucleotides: TGTGCCAGTACAAGTTTAGGCAGGCAGGCTAAAGAGACCCAGTACTTC.

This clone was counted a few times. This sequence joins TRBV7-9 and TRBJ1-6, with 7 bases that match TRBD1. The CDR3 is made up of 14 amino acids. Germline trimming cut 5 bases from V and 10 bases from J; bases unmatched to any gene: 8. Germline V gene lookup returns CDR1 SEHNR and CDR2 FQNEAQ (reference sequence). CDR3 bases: TGTGCCAGCAGCCGGACAGGCGATTGGTCACCCCTCCACTTT. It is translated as CASSRTGDWSPLHF.

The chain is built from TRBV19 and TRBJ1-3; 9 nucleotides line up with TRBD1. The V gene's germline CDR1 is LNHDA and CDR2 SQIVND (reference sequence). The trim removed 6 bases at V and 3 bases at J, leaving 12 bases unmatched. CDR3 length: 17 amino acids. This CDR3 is CASSQARGQGYGNTIYF. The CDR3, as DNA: TGTGCCAGTAGCCAGGCCCGGGGACAGGGATATGGAAACACCATATATTTT.

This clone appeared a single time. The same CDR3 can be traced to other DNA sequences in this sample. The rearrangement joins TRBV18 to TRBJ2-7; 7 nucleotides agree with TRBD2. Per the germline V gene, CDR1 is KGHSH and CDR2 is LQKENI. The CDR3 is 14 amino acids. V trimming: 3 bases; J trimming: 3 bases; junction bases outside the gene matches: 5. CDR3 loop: CASSPGLVNYEQYF. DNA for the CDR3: TGTGCCAGCTCACCCGGACTAGTGAACTACGAGCAGTACTTC. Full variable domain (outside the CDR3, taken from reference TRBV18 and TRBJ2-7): NAGVMQNPRHLVRRRGQEARLRCSPMKGHSHVYWYRQLPEEGLKFMVYLQKENIIDESGMPKERFSAEFPKEGPSILRIQQVVRGDSAAYFCASSPGLVNYEQYFGPGTRLTVT.

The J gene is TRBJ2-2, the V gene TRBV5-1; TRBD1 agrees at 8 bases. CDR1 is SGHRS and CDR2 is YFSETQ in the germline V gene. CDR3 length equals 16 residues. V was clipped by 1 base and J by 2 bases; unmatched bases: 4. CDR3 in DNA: TGCGCCAGCAGCTTGACGACAGGGGTAAACACCGGGGAGCTGTTTTTT. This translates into CASSLTTGVNTGELFF.

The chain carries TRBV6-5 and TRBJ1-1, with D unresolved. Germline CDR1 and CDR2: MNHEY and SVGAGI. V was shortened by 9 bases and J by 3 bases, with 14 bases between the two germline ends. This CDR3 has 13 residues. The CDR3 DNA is TGTGCCAGTGGGGAGTGGTGGGACACTGAAGCTTTCTTT. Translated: CASGEWWDTEAFF.

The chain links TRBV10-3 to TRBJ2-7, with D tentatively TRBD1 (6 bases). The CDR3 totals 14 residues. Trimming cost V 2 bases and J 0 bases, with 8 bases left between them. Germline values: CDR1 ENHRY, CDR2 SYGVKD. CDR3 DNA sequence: TGTGCCATCAGTGAGAGGGGGAGCTCCTACGAGCAGTACTTC. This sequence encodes CAISERGSSYEQYF.

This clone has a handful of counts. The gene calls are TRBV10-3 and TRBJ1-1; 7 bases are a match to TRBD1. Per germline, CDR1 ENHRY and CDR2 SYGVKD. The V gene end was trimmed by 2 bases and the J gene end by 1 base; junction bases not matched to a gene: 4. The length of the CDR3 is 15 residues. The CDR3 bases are TGTGCCATCAGTGAGCAGGGGGTCCAGAACACTGAAGCTTTCTTT. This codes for CAISEQGVQNTEAFF.

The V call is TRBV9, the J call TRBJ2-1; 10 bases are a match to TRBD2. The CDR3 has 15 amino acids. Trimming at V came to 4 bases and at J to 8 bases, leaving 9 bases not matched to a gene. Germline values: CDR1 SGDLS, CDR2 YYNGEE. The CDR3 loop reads CASSPTSGTHDEQFF. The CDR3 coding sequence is TGTGCCAGCAGCCCAACTAGCGGGACTCACGATGAGCAGTTCTTC.

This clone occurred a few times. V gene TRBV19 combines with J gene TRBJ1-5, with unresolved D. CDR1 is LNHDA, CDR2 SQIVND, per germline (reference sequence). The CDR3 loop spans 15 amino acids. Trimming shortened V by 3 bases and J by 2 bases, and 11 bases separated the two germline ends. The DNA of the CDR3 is TGTGCCAGTAGTATCGGAAACAGACGCAATCAGCCCCAGCATTTT. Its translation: CASSIGNRRNQPQHF. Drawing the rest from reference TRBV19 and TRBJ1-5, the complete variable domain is DGGITQSPKYLFRKEGQNVTLSCEQNLNHDAMYWYRQDPGQGLRLIYYSQIVNDFQKGDIAEGYSVSREKKESFPLTVTSAQKNPTAFYLCASSIGNRRNQPQHFGDGTRLSIL.

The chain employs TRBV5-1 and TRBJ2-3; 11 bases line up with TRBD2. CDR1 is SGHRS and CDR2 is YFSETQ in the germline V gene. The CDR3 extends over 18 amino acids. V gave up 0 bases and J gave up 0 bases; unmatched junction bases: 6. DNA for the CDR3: TGCGCCAGCAGCTTGGATCTATGGACTAGCGGGAGCACAGATACGCAGTATTTT. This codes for CASSLDLWTSGSTDTQYF.

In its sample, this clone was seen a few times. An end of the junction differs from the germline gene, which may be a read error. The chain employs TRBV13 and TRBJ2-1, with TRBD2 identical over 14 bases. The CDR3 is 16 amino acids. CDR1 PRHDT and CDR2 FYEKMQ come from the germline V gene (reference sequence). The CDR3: CASSLGTSGSYNEQFF. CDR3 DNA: TGTGCCAGCAGCCTAGGGACTAGCGGGAGCTACAATGAGCAGTTCTTC.

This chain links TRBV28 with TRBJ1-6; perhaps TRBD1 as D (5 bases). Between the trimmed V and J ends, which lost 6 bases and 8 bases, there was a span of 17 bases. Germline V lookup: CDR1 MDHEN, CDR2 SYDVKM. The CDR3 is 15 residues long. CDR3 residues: CASSPTSGVDSPLHF. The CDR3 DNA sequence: TGTGCCAGCAGCCCCACCTCGGGGGTAGATTCACCCCTCCACTTT.

CDR3: CASSVDGSNSPLHF. Here the CDR3 DNA reads TGTGCCAGCAGCGTAGACGGGTCAAATTCACCCCTCCACTTT. V is TRBV5-4 and J is TRBJ1-6; D uncertain. Germline lookup yields CDR1 SGHNT and CDR2 YYREEE (reference sequence). The V and J ends lost 4 bases and 7 bases respectively, with 12 bases between them. This CDR3 contains 14 residues.

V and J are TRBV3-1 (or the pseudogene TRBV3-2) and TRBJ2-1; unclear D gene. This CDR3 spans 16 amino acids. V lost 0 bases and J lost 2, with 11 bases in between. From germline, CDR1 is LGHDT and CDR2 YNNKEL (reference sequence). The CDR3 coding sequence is TGTGCCAGCAGCCAAGATCTCCAGGATACCTACAATGAGCAGTTCTTC. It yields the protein CASSQDLQDTYNEQFF.

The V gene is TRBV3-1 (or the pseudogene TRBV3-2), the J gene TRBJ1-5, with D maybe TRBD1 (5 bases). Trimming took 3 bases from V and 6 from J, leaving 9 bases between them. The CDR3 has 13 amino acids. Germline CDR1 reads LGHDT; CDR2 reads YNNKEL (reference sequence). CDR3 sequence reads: CASSQGGVQPQHF. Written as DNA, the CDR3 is TGTGCCAGCAGCCAGGGGGGAGTTCAGCCCCAGCATTTT.

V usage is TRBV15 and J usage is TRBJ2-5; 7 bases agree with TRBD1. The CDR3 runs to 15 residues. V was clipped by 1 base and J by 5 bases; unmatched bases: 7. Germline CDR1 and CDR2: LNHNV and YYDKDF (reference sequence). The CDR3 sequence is CATSRGTGVSETQYF. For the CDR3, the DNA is TGTGCCACCAGCAGAGGTACAGGGGTTTCGGAGACCCAGTACTTC.